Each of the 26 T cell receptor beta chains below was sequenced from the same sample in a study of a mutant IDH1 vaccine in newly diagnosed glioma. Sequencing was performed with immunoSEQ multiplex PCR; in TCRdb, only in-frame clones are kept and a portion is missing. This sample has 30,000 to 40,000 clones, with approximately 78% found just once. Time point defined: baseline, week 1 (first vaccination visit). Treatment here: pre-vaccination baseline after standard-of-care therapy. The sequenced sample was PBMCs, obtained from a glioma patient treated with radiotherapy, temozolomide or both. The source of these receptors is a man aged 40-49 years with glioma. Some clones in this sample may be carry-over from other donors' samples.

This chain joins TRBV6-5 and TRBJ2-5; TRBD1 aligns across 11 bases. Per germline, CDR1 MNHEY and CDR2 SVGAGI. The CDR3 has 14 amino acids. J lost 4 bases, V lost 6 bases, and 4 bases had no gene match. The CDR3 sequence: CASSPGTGGETQYF. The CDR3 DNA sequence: TGTGCCAGCAGCCCCGGGACAGGGGGAGAGACCCAGTACTTC.

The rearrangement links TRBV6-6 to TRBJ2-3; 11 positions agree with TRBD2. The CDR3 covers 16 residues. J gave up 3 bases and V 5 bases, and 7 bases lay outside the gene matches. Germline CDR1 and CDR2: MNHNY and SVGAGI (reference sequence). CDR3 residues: CASSGRGTSGTDTQYF. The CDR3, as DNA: TGTGCCAGCAGTGGACGCGGGACTAGCGGTACAGATACGCAGTATTTT.

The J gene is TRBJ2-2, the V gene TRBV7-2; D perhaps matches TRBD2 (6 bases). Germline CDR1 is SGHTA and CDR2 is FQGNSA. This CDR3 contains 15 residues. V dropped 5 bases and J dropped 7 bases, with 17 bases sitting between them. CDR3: CASSKRRGDGGELFF. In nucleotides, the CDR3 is TGTGCCAGCAGCAAGCGGAGGGGTGATGGCGGGGAGCTGTTTTTT.

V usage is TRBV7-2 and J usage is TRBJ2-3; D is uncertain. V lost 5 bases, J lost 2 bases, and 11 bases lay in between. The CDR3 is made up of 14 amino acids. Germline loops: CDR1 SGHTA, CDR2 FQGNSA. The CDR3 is CASSVQGYTDTQYF. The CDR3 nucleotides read TGTGCCAGCAGCGTTCAAGGGTACACAGATACGCAGTATTTT.

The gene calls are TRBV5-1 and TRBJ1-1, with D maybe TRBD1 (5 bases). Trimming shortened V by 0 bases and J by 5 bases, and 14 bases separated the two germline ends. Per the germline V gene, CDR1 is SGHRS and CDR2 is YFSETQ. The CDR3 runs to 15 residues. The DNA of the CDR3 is TGCGCCAGCAGCTTGGTTGGTCCAAGGGGTACTGAAGCTTTCTTT. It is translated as CASSLVGPRGTEAFF.

CDR3 DNA sequence: TGCGCCAGCAGCTTGTCGGCAGAGACTAACTATGGCTACACCTTC. It encodes CASSLSAETNYGYTF. V usage is TRBV5-1 and J usage is TRBJ1-2; D remains ambiguous. V was trimmed by 1 base and J by 0 bases, leaving 10 bases between them. CDR1 and CDR2 (germline): SGHRS, YFSETQ. This CDR3 spans 15 amino acids.

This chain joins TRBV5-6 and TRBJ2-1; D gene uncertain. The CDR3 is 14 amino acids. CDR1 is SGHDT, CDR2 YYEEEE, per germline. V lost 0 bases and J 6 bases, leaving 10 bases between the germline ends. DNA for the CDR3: TGTGCCAGCAGCTTGGAATATAGGATCAATGAGCAGTTCTTC. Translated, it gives CASSLEYRINEQFF.

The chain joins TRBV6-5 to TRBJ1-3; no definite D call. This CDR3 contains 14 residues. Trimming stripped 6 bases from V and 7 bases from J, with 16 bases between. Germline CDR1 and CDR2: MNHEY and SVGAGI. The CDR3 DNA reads TGTGCCAGCAGCTCACCGAGACTGGAGAACACCATATATTTT. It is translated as CASSSPRLENTIYF.

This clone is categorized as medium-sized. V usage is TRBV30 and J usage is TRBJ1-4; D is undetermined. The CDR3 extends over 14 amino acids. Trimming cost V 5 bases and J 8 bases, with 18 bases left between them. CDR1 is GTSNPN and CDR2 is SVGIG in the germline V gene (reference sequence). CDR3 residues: CAWAVGILGEKLFF. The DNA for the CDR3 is TGTGCCTGGGCCGTTGGGATATTAGGAGAAAAACTGTTTTTT.

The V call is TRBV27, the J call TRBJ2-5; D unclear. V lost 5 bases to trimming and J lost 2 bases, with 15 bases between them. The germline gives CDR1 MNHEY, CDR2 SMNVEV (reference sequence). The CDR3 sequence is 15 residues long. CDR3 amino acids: CASSPLILGQETQYF. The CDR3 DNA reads TGTGCCAGCAGTCCCTTAATCCTCGGTCAAGAGACCCAGTACTTC.

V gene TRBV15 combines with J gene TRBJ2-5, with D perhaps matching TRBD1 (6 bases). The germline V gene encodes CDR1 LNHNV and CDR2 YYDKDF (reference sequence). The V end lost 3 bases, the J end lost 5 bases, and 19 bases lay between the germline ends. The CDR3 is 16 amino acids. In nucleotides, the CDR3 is TGTGCCACCAGCAGGGACACCTCAGGGGTACGGGAGACCCAGTACTTC. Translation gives CATSRDTSGVRETQYF.

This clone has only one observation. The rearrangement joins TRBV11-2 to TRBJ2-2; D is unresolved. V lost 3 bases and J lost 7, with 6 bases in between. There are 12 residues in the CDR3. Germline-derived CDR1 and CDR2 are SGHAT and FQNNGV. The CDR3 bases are TGTGCCAGCAGCTTTCGTGGCGGGGAGCTGTTTTTT. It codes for CASSFRGGELFF. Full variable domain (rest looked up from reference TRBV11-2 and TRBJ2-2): EAGVAQSPRYKIIEKRQSVAFWCNPISGHATLYWYQQILGQGPKLLIQFQNNGVVDDSQLPKDRFSAERLKGVDSTLKIQPAKLEDSAVYLCASSFRGGELFFGEGSRLTVL.

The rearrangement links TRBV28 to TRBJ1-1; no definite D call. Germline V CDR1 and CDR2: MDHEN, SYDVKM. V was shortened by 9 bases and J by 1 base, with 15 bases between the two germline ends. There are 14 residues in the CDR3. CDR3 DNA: TGTGCCAGTCTACGTCCAGGCTCGAACACTGAAGCTTTCTTT. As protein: CASLRPGSNTEAFF.

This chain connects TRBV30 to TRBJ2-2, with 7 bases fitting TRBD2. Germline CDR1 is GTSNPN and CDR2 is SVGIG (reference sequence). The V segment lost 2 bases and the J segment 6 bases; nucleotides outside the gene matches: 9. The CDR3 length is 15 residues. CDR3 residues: CAWSLGMSGAGELFF. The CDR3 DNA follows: TGTGCCTGGAGTCTTGGTATGAGCGGGGCCGGGGAGCTGTTTTTT.

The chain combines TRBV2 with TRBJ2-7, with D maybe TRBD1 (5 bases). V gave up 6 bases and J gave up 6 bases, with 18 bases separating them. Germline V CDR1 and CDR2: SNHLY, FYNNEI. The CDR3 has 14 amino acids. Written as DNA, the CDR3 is TGTGCCAGCAGGAGTAGGGGCCTCCCGGGCGAGCAGTACTTC. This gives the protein CASRSRGLPGEQYF.

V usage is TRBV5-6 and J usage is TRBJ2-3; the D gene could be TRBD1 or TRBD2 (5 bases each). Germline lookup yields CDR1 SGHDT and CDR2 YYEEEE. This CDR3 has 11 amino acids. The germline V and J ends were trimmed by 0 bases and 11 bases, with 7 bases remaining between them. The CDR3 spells CASSLVGEQYF. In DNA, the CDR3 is TGTGCCAGCAGCTTGGTGGGGGAGCAGTATTTT.

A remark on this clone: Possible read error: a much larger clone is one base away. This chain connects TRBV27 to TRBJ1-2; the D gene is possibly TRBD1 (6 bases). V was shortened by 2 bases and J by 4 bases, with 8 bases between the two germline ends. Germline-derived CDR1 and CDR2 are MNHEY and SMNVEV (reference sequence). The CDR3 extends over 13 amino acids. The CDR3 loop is CASSLGQRYGYTF. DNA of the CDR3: TGTGCCAGCAGTTTAGGACAGCGCTATGGCTACACCTTC.

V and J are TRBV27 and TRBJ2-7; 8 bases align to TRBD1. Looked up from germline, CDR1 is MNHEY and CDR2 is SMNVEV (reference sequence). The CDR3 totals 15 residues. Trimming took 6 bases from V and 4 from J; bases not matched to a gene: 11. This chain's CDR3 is CASSRRGPMPYEQYF. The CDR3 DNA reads TGTGCCAGCAGCCGCAGGGGGCCCATGCCATACGAGCAGTACTTC.

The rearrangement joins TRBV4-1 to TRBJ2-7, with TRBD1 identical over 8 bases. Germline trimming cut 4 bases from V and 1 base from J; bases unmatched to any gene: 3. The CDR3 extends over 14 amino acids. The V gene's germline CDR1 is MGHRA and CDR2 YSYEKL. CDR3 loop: CASSPRDRSYEQYF. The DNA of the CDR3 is TGCGCCAGCAGCCCCCGGGACAGGTCCTACGAGCAGTACTTC.

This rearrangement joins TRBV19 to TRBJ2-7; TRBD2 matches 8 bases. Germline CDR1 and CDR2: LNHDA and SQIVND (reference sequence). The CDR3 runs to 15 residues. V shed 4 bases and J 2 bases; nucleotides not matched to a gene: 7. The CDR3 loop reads CASSTASGSTYEQYF. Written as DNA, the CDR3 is TGTGCCAGTAGTACAGCTAGCGGGTCGACCTACGAGCAGTACTTC.

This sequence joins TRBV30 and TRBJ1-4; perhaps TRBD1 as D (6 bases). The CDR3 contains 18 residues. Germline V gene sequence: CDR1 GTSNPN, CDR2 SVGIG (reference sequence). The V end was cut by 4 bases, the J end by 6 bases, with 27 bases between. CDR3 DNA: TGTGCCTGGAAACCCCCGGGACAAGGCAAGGGTCAAGATGAAAAACTGTTTTTT. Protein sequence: CAWKPPGQGKGQDEKLFF. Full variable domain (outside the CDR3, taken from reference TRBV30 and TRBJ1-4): SQTIHQWPATLVQPVGSPLSLECTVEGTSNPNLYWYRQAAGRGLQLLFYSVGIGQISSEVPQNLSASRPQDRQFILSSKKLLLSDSGFYLCAWKPPGQGKGQDEKLFFGSGTQLSVL.

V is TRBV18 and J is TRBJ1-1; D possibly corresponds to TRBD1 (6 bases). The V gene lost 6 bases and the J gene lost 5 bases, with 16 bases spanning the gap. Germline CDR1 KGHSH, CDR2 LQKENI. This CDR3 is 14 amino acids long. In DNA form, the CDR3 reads TGTGCCAGCTCCTACAGGGAGCCAGGGACTGAAGCTTTCTTT. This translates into CASSYREPGTEAFF.

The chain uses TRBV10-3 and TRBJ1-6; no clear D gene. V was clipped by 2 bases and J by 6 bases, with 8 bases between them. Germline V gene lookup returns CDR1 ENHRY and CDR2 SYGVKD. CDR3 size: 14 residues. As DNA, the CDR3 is TGTGCCATCAGTGAGCGGGCTCCTAATTCACCCCTCCACTTT. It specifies CAISERAPNSPLHF.

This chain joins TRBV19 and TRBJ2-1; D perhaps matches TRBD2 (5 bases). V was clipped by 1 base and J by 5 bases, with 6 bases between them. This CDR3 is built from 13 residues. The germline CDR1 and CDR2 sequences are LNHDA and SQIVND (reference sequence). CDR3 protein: CASSIASNNEQFF. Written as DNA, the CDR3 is TGTGCCAGTAGTATAGCTAGCAACAATGAGCAGTTCTTC. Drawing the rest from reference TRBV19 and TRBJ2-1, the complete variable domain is DGGITQSPKYLFRKEGQNVTLSCEQNLNHDAMYWYRQDPGQGLRLIYYSQIVNDFQKGDIAEGYSVSREKKESFPLTVTSAQKNPTAFYLCASSIASNNEQFFGPGTRLTVL.

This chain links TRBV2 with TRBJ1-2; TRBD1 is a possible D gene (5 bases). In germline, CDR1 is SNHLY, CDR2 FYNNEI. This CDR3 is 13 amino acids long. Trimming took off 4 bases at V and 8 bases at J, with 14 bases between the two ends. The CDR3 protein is CASSGRQGGGYTF. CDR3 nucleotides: TGTGCCAGCAGTGGGCGGCAGGGAGGCGGCTACACCTTC.

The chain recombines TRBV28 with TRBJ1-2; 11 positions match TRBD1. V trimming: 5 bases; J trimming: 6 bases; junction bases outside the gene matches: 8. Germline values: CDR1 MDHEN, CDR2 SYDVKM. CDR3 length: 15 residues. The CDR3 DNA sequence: TGTGCCAGCAGTCCCAGAGGACAGGGGGCAAATGGCTACACCTTC. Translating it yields CASSPRGQGANGYTF.